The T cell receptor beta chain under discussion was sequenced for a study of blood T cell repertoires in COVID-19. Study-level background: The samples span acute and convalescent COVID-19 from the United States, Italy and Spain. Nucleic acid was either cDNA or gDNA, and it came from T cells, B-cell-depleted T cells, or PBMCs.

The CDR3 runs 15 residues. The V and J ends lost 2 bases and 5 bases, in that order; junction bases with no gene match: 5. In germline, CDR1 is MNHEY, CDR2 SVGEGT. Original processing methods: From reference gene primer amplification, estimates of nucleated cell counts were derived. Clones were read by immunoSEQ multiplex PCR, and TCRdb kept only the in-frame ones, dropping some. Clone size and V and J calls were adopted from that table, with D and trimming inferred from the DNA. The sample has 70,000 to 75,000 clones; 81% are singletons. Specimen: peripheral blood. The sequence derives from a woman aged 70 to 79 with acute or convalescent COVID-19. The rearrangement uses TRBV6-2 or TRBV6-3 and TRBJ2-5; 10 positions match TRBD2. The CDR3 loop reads CASSYGLAGDETQYF. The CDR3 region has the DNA TGTGCCAGCAGTTACGGGCTAGCGGGAGATGAGACCCAGTACTTC.